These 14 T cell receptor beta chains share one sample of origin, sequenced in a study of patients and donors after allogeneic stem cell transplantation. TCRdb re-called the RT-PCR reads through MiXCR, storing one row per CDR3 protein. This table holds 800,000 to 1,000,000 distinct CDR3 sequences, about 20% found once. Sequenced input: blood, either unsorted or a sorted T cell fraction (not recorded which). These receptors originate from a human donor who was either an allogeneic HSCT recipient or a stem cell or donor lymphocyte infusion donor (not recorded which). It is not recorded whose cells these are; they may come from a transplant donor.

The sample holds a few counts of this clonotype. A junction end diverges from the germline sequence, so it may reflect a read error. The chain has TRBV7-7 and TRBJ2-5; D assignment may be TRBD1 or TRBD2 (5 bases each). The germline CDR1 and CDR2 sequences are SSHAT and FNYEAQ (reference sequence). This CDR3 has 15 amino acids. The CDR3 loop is CASSLGTTRKETQYF. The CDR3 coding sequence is TGTGCTAGCAGCTTAGGGACGACTCGTAAAGAGACCCAGTACTTC.

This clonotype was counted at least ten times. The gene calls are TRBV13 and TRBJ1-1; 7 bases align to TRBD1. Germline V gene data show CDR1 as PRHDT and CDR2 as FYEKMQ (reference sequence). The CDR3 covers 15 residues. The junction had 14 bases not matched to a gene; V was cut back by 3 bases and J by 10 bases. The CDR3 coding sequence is TGTGCCAGCAGCTTGAACCGTCCAGGGGGGGTGCGAGCTTTCTTT. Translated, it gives CASSLNRPGGVRAFF. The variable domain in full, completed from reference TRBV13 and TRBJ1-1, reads AAGVIQSPRHLIKEKRETATLKCYPIPRHDTVYWYQQGPGQDPQFLISFYEKMQSDKGSIPDRFSAQQFSDYHSELNMSSLELGDSALYFCASSLNRPGGVRAFFGQGTRLTVV.

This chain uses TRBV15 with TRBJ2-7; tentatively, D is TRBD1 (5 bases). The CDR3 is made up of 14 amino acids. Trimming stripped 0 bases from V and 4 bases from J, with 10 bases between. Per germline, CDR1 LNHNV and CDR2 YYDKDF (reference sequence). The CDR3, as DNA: TGTGCCACCAGCAGAGATTATCAGGGTTACGAGCAGTACTTC. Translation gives CATSRDYQGYEQYF.

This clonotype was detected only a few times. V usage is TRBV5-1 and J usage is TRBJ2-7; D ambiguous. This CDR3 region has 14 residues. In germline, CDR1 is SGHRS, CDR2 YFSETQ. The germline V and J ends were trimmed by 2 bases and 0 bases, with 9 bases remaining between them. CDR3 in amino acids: CASSFGRLSYEQYF. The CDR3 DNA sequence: TGCGCCAGCAGCTTCGGACGGCTCTCCTACGAGCAGTACTTC.

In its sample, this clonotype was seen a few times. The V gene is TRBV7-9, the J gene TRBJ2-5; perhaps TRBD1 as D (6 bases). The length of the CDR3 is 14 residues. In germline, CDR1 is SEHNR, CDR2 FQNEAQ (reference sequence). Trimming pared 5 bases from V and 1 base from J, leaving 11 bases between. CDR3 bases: TGTGCCAGCAGCGTGGGACATACCCAAGAGACCCAGTACTTC. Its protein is CASSVGHTQETQYF.

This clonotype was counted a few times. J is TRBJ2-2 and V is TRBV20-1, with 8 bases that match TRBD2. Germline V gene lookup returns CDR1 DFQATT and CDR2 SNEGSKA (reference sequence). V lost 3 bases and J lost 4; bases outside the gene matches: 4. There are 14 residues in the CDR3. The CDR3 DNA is TGCAGTGCTAGCACTAGCGGAGGCACCGGGGAGCTGTTTTTT. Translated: CSASTSGGTGELFF.

The CDR3 loop is CASSGLAGGRGFF. The CDR3 bases are TGTGCCAGCAGTGGACTAGCTGGGGGTAGAGGGTTCTTC. The chain recombines TRBV12-3 or TRBV12-4 with TRBJ2-1; 8 nucleotides match TRBD2. V gave up 5 bases and J gave up 15 bases; unmatched junction bases: 12. CDR3 length: 13 amino acids.

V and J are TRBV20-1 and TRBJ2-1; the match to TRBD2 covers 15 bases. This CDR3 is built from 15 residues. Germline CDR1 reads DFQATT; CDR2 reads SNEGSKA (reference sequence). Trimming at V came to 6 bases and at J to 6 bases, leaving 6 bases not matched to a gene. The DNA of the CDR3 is TGCAGTGCCTCTCGGACTAGCGGGAGGGGCAATGAGCAGTTCTTC. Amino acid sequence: CSASRTSGRGNEQFF.

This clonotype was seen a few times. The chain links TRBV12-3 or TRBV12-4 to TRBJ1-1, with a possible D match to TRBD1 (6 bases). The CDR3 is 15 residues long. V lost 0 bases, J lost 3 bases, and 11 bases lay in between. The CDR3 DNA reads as TGTGCCAGCAGTTTAGCAGGGGGATTGTACACTGAAGCTTTCTTT. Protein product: CASSLAGGLYTEAFF.

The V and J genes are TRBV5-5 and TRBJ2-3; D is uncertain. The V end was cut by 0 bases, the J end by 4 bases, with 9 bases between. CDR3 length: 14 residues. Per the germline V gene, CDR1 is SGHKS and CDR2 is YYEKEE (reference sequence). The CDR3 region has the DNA TGTGCCAGCAGCTTGGATGCAGCCCCAGATACGCAGTATTTT. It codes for CASSLDAAPDTQYF. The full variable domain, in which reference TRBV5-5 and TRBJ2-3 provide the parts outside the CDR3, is DAGVTQSPTHLIKTRGQQVTLRCSPISGHKSVSWYQQVLGQGPQFIFQYYEKEERGRGNFPDRFSARQFPNYSSELNVNALLLGDSALYLCASSLDAAPDTQYFGPGTRLTVL.

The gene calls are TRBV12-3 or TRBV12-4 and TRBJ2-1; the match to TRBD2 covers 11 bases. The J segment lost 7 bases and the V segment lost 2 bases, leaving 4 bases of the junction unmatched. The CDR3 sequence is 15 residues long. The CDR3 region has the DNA TGTGCCAGCAGTTTACTAGCGGGAGGACAAAATGAGCAGTTCTTC. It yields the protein CASSLLAGGQNEQFF.

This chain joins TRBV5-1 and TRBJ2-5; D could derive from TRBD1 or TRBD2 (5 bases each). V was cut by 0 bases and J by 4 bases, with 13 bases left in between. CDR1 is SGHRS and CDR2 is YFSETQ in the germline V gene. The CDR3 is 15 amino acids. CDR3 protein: CASSLATRGRETQYF. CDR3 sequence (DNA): TGCGCCAGCAGCTTGGCCACTCGGGGCCGAGAGACCCAGTACTTC.

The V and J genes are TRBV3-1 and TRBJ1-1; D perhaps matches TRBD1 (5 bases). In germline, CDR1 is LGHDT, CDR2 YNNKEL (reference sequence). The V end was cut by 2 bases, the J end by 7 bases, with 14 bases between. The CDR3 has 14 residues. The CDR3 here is CASSQRGPRGEAFF. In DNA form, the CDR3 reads TGTGCCAGCAGCCAACGGGGTCCGAGGGGTGAAGCTTTCTTT.

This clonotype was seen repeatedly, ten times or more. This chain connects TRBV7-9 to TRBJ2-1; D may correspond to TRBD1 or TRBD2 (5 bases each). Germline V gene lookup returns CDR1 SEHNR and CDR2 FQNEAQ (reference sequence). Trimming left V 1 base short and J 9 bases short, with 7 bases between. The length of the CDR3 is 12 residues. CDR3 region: CASSLEGTEQFF. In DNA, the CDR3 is TGTGCCAGCAGCTTAGAGGGGACTGAGCAGTTCTTC.